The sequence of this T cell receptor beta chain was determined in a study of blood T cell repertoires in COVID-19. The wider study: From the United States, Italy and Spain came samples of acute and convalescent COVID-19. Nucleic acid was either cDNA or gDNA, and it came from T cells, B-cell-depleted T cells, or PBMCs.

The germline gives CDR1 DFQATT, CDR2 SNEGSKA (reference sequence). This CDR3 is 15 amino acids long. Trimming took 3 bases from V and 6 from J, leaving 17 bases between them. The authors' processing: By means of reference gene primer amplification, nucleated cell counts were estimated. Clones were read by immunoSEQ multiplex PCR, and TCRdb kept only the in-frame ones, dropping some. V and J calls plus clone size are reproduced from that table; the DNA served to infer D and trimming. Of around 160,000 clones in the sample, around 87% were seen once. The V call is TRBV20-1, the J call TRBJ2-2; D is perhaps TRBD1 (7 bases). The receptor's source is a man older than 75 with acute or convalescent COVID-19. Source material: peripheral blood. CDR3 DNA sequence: TGCAGTGCTAGTGACAGGGTATGGGAGGCCGGGGAGCTGTTTTTT. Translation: CSASDRVWEAGELFF.